This T cell receptor beta chain emerged from a study of T cells in Graves' hyperthyroidism and ophthalmopathy. General study results and limits: A model of 13 V-J pairs discriminated ophthalmopathy from stable hyperthyroidism.

Amplified TCR beta CDR3 regions derived from RNA transcripts. The HTBI primer set was used in a first-round RT-PCR of the TCR CDR3. TCRdb re-derived calls from the multiplex PCR reads in MiXCR, one entry per CDR3 protein. The sample holds 470,000 or so distinct CDR3 sequences, less than 25% seen once. No progression to ophthalmopathy during 18 months of follow-up defined stable disease. Patients between 18 and 65 years old had hyperthyroidism, newly diagnosed and lasting under 2 months. Exclusion criteria comprised uncontrolled infection, other autoimmune disease, pregnancy or lactation. Of note for this clonotype: What it binds is unknown.

The clonotype was recovered from a young man with Graves' hyperthyroidism. Sequencing was done on a sample of blood.

The CDR3 DNA follows: TGTGCCAGCTGTTTTGGACCGTTCGGTGGCTACACCTTC. Amino acid sequence: CASCFGPFGGYTF. The gene calls are TRBV6-2 or TRBV6-3 and TRBJ1-2; D call uncertain. This CDR3 has 13 amino acids. Between the trimmed V and J ends, which lost 8 bases and 7 bases, there was a span of 17 bases. Germline V gives CDR1 MNHEY, CDR2 SVGEGT.